The 5 T cell receptor beta chains in this list originate from one sample, sequenced in a study of Ad26.COV2.S vaccination and SARS-CoV-2 variants. Sequenced by immunoSEQ multiplex PCR; TCRdb stores in-frame clones only, minus some. This sample has 250,000 or so clones, with 70% to 90% found just once. Treatment given: approximately 18 received Ad26.COV2.S at low or high dose, single or two shots; 5 received placebo; per-sample allocation not given. The samples were gathered on day 63 after the first injection of vaccine or placebo. The sample in question was peripheral blood, obtained in a trial of Ad26.COV2.S vaccine versus placebo. Every receptor here comes from a person aged 18 to 59 who received the Ad26.COV2.S COVID-19 vaccine or a placebo.

This sequence joins TRBV3-1 (or the pseudogene TRBV3-2) and TRBJ1-2, with 7 bases aligning to TRBD1. The CDR3 is made up of 14 amino acids. Unmatched junction bases numbered 9, after V lost 3 bases and J lost 8 bases. Per germline, CDR1 LGHDT and CDR2 YNNKEL (reference sequence). CDR3: CASSHPDRVRGYTF. As DNA, the CDR3 is TGTGCCAGCAGCCACCCAGACAGGGTTCGGGGCTACACCTTC.

This chain links TRBV6-2 or TRBV6-3 with TRBJ2-1, with D possibly being TRBD2 (7 bases). Germline CDR1 and CDR2: MNHEY and SVGEGT. V was shortened by 2 bases and J by 8 bases, with 16 bases between the two germline ends. The CDR3 loop spans 15 amino acids. The CDR3 protein is CASSYPGGGSDEQFF. The DNA of the CDR3 is TGTGCCAGCAGTTACCCCGGGGGCGGGAGCGATGAGCAGTTCTTC.

The chain combines TRBV30 with TRBJ1-5; D possibly corresponds to TRBD1 (5 bases). The V end lost 7 bases, the J end lost 0 bases, and 13 bases lay between the germline ends. This CDR3 contains 14 residues. Germline CDR1 and CDR2: GTSNPN and SVGIG (reference sequence). The CDR3 bases are TGTGCCTCACAGGAGGGGAATAGCAATCAGCCCCAGCATTTT. Translated, it gives CASQEGNSNQPQHF.

The chain has TRBV7-3 and TRBJ2-3; D gene uncertain. The V end lost 0 bases, the J end lost 5 bases, and 6 bases lay between the germline ends. The germline V gene has CDR1 SGHTA and CDR2 FQGTGA. The CDR3 extends over 13 amino acids. In DNA form, the CDR3 reads TGTGCCAGCAGCTTAACGTTTAAAGATACGCAGTATTTT. Translation: CASSLTFKDTQYF.

The chain combines TRBV5-6 with TRBJ2-5, with 9 bases that match TRBD2. The CDR3 contains 14 residues. V lost 5 bases and J lost 5; bases outside the gene matches: 7. Germline CDR1 is SGHDT and CDR2 is YYEEEE. Here the CDR3 reads CASRPLAGWETQYF. In DNA form, the CDR3 reads TGTGCCAGCAGACCGCTAGCGGGGTGGGAGACCCAGTACTTC.